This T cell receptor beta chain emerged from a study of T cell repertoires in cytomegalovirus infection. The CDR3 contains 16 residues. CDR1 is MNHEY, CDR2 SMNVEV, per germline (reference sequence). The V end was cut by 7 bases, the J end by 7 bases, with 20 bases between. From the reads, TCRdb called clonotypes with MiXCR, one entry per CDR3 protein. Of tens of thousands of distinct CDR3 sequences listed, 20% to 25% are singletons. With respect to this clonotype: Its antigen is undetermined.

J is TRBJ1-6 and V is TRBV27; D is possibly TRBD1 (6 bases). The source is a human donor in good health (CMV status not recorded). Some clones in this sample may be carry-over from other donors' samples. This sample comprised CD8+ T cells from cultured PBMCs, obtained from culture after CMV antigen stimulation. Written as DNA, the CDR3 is TGTGCCAGCACCCTGGGGTCGGGCAGGGGAAATTCACCCCTCCACTTT. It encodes CASTLGSGRGNSPLHF.